These 30 T cell receptor beta chains originate from one sample sequenced in a study of cytomegalovirus exposure and HLA in healthy donors. This table comes from immunoSEQ multiplex PCR, and its TCRdb copy is limited to in-frame clones, with some not included. The sample has 100,000 or so clones; around 84% are singletons. The sequenced sample was PBMCs. The receptor source for this set is a man aged 18 to 30 in good health and CMV-seropositive.

This chain links TRBV2 with TRBJ1-1; TRBD1 is a possible D gene (5 bases). V was pared by 2 bases and J by 0 bases, with 10 bases between. CDR3 length equals 15 residues. CDR1 is SNHLY, CDR2 FYNNEI, per germline. CDR3 in DNA: TGTGCCAGCAGTGAACTGGCAGGGATGAACACTGAAGCTTTCTTT. Encoded protein: CASSELAGMNTEAFF.

This chain uses TRBV5-1 with TRBJ2-5; TRBD1 is a possible D gene (6 bases). There are 13 residues in the CDR3. Trimming removed 4 bases from V and 5 bases from J, with 12 bases in between. Germline V CDR1 and CDR2: SGHRS, YFSETQ. This chain's CDR3 is CASSPGQRETQYF. The CDR3 DNA reads as TGCGCCAGCAGCCCAGGACAGAGGGAGACCCAGTACTTC.

V usage is TRBV25-1 and J usage is TRBJ2-7, with D hard to call. The V and J ends lost 5 bases and 2 bases respectively, with 7 bases between them. The CDR3 totals 12 residues. Germline-derived CDR1 and CDR2 are MGHDK and SYGVNS. CDR3 bases: TGTGCCAGCAGTAGCAGGACCTACGAGCAGTACTTC. Protein: CASSSRTYEQYF.

The chain uses TRBV10-3 and TRBJ2-1; 10 bases align to TRBD2. V trimming: 8 bases; J trimming: 5 bases; junction bases outside the gene matches: 9. This CDR3 is built from 15 residues. CDR1 and CDR2 (germline): ENHRY, SYGVKD. The CDR3 region is CAIRGGLAEDNEQFF. The CDR3 DNA reads as TGTGCCATCCGAGGCGGACTAGCGGAAGACAATGAGCAGTTCTTC.

The J gene is TRBJ2-5, the V gene TRBV5-1, with 7 bases matching TRBD1. From germline, CDR1 is SGHRS and CDR2 YFSETQ. The J segment lost 1 base and the V segment lost 5 bases, leaving 8 bases of the junction unmatched. This CDR3 contains 15 residues. This CDR3 is CASRVTGMGQETQYF. The CDR3 DNA sequence: TGCGCCAGCAGAGTGACAGGGATGGGCCAAGAGACCCAGTACTTC.

CDR3 in amino acids: CASSLTSGSSYNEQFF. CDR3 DNA sequence: TGTGCCAGCAGCCTGACGAGCGGGAGCTCCTACAATGAGCAGTTCTTC. The rearrangement uses TRBV9 and TRBJ2-1, with 8 bases aligning to TRBD2. CDR1 and CDR2 (germline): SGDLS, YYNGEE. The J segment lost 0 bases and the V segment lost 4 bases, leaving 6 bases of the junction unmatched. CDR3 length equals 16 residues. The full variable domain, rest sourced from reference TRBV9 and TRBJ2-1, is DSGVTQTPKHLITATGQRVTLRCSPRSGDLSVYWYQQSLDQGLQFLIQYYNGEERAKGNILERFSAQQFPDLHSELNLSSLELGDSALYFCASSLTSGSSYNEQFFGPGTRLTVL.

This clone came up a few times. The chain couples TRBV2 to TRBJ1-1, with a tentative D call TRBD1 (6 bases). Between the trimmed V and J ends, which lost 5 bases and 5 bases, there was a span of 18 bases. The CDR3 spans 15 residues. The germline CDR1 and CDR2 sequences are SNHLY and FYNNEI. CDR3 amino acids: CASSQDVQGGTEAFF. The CDR3 DNA follows: TGTGCCAGCAGTCAAGACGTACAGGGAGGGACTGAAGCTTTCTTT.

In its sample, this clone was seen a few times. This chain connects TRBV28 to TRBJ1-3; tentative D call: TRBD1 (5 bases). Looked up from germline, CDR1 is MDHEN and CDR2 is SYDVKM. This CDR3 region has 13 residues. V was shortened by 10 bases and J by 4 bases, with 14 bases between the two germline ends. The CDR3 loop is CATHWTMGNTIYF. CDR3 in DNA: TGTGCCACCCACTGGACAATGGGAAACACCATATATTTT.

The chain uses TRBV5-4 and TRBJ2-1; TRBD2 matches at 7 bases. This CDR3 spans 15 amino acids. Losses at the gene ends were 2 bases for V and 7 bases for J; bases not matched to a gene: 9. Germline values: CDR1 SGHNT, CDR2 YYREEE (reference sequence). As DNA, the CDR3 is TGTGCCAGCAGCTTCAAAGGACTAGAGGGGAATGAGCAGTTCTTC. Translation gives CASSFKGLEGNEQFF.

This sequence joins TRBV27 and TRBJ2-3, with 9 nucleotides matching TRBD2. The V segment lost 0 bases and the J segment 2 bases; nucleotides outside the gene matches: 9. The germline gives CDR1 MNHEY, CDR2 SMNVEV (reference sequence). The CDR3 is 18 amino acids. DNA of the CDR3: TGTGCCAGCAGTTTATCGAGTAGTCTAGCGGGGTCCACAGATACGCAGTATTTT. As protein: CASSLSSSLAGSTDTQYF.

The chain employs TRBV29-1 and TRBJ1-5; tentatively, D is TRBD1 (5 bases). The CDR3 spans 13 residues. Trimming took 4 bases from V and 3 from J, leaving 10 bases between them. Germline V CDR1 and CDR2: SQVTM, ANQGSEA. The DNA of the CDR3 is TGCAGCGTTGTTCAGGGCCACAATCAGCCCCAGCATTTT. Protein: CSVVQGHNQPQHF.

The chain employs TRBV5-4 and TRBJ2-3; D unresolved. The V gene lost 4 bases and the J gene lost 0 bases, with 6 bases spanning the gap. The length of the CDR3 is 13 residues. Germline CDR1 and CDR2: SGHNT and YYREEE (reference sequence). The CDR3 protein is CASSIPSTDTQYF. Here the CDR3 DNA reads TGTGCCAGCAGCATCCCTAGCACAGATACGCAGTATTTT.

This chain joins TRBV2 and TRBJ2-7; 9 bases fit TRBD2. Trimming cost V 5 bases and J 3 bases; bases outside gene matches: 2. This CDR3 region has 13 residues. The germline CDR1 and CDR2 sequences are SNHLY and FYNNEI. CDR3 coding DNA: TGTGCCAGCAGTCCACTAGCGGGCTACGAGCAGTACTTC. Encoded protein: CASSPLAGYEQYF. Full variable domain (missing parts from reference TRBV2 and TRBJ2-7): EPEVTQTPSHQVTQMGQEVILRCVPISNHLYFYWYRQILGQKVEFLVSFYNNEISEKSEIFDDQFSVERPDGSNFTLKIRSTKLEDSAMYFCASSPLAGYEQYFGPGTRLTVT.

The chain recombines TRBV7-3 with TRBJ2-3; 7 positions match TRBD2. Germline V lookup: CDR1 SGHTA, CDR2 FQGTGA. This CDR3 has 16 amino acids. J lost 2 bases, V lost 1 base, and 6 bases had no gene match. CDR3 in amino acids: CASSLRASGLTDTQYF. In DNA form, the CDR3 reads TGTGCCAGCAGCTTAAGGGCTAGCGGCCTCACAGATACGCAGTATTTT. The variable domain in full, with the rest retrieved from reference TRBV7-3 and TRBJ2-3, is GAGVSQTPSNKVTEKGKYVELRCDPISGHTALYWYRQSLGQGPEFLIYFQGTGAADDSGLPNDRFFAVRPEGSVSTLKIQRTERGDSAVYLCASSLRASGLTDTQYFGPGTRLTVL.

This clone appeared once. The chain is built from TRBV19 and TRBJ1-1; D gene unclear. Trimming pared 8 bases from V and 6 bases from J, leaving 16 bases between. Germline V gene sequence: CDR1 LNHDA, CDR2 SQIVND (reference sequence). This CDR3 comprises 13 residues. CDR3 protein: CASDLGVPSEAFF. Written as DNA, the CDR3 is TGTGCCAGTGACCTCGGGGTTCCTTCTGAAGCTTTCTTT.

The chain combines TRBV4-1 with TRBJ2-1; no clear D. Germline-derived CDR1 and CDR2 are MGHRA and YSYEKL. The CDR3 extends over 12 amino acids. The germline V and J ends were trimmed by 1 base and 6 bases, with 4 bases remaining between them. This chain's CDR3 is CASSQVANEQFF. The CDR3 DNA reads TGCGCCAGCAGCCAAGTAGCCAATGAGCAGTTCTTC.

This clone is a singleton in its sample. The CDR3 coding sequence is TGTGCCAGCAGCTTGGCCGACAGGGAGCAGTTCTTC. Protein sequence: CASSLADREQFF. This chain joins TRBV5-4 and TRBJ2-1; TRBD1 is a possible D gene (6 bases). The ends were cut back, 0 bases at V and 10 bases at J, with 8 bases in the middle. The length of the CDR3 is 12 residues. CDR1 and CDR2 (germline): SGHNT, YYREEE (reference sequence).

This clone was observed a handful of times. This chain connects TRBV5-1 to TRBJ2-3; TRBD2 matches at 7 bases. Germline CDR1 reads SGHRS; CDR2 reads YFSETQ. After removal of 6 bases from V and 2 bases from J, the junction contained 6 bases not matched to a gene. CDR3 length: 14 residues. The CDR3 DNA is TGCGCCAGCACGGGGGGAGGGTCCACAGATACGCAGTATTTT. Translation: CASTGGGSTDTQYF.

The genes are TRBV27 and TRBJ2-5, with D possibly being TRBD1 (6 bases). The V end was cut by 5 bases, the J end by 3 bases, with 19 bases between. Germline lookup yields CDR1 MNHEY and CDR2 SMNVEV (reference sequence). The CDR3 has 16 residues. The DNA of the CDR3 is TGTGCCAGCAGTCGAAGTAGGGACAACGGGGAAGAGACCCAGTACTTC. This gives the protein CASSRSRDNGEETQYF.

This clone has only one observation. The genes are TRBV4-1 and TRBJ2-3; D gene ambiguous. Germline CDR1 is MGHRA and CDR2 is YSYEKL. V was shortened by 6 bases and J by 3 bases, with 13 bases between the two germline ends. The CDR3 is 14 amino acids. CDR3 sequence (DNA): TGCGCCAGCAGTACCCCGGTCAGGACAGATACGCAGTATTTT. Encoded protein: CASSTPVRTDTQYF.

V gene TRBV6-1 combines with J gene TRBJ1-5; a weak D match, TRBD1 (6 bases). Germline V gene sequence: CDR1 MNHNS, CDR2 SASEGT. V lost 5 bases, J lost 0 bases, and 8 bases lay in between. The CDR3 runs to 14 residues. CDR3 protein: CASSQGNSNQPQHF. CDR3 in DNA: TGTGCCAGCAGTCAGGGGAATAGCAATCAGCCCCAGCATTTT.

Points on this clone: The junction shows a germline mismatch at one end, possibly a read error. CDR3 region: CASSSSNSPVARMDF. Here the CDR3 DNA reads TGTGCCAGCAGTTCCTCGAACAGCCCAGTGGCAAGGATGGATTTT. The J gene is TRBJ2-3, the V gene TRBV7-8, with D unresolved. This CDR3 is built from 15 residues. The germline V gene encodes CDR1 SGHVS and CDR2 FQNEAQ.

The genes are TRBV6-5 and TRBJ2-7; D call uncertain. Germline V lookup: CDR1 MNHEY, CDR2 SVGAGI. The CDR3 loop spans 14 amino acids. V was clipped by 3 bases and J by 0 bases, with 9 bases between them. As DNA, the CDR3 is TGTGCCAGCAGTTATCAGGCCTTCTCCTACGAGCAGTACTTC. Its translation: CASSYQAFSYEQYF.

The rearrangement links TRBV7-2 to TRBJ2-5; D is perhaps TRBD2 (7 bases). V was shortened by 2 bases and J by 5 bases, with 18 bases between the two germline ends. The CDR3 covers 16 residues. From germline, CDR1 is SGHTA and CDR2 FQGNSA. The DNA of the CDR3 is TGTGCCAGCAGCTTATGGGGGGGCGGGAGCTCTGAGACCCAGTACTTC. Protein sequence: CASSLWGGGSSETQYF.

The rearrangement joins TRBV28 to TRBJ2-1; a possible D gene is TRBD2 (5 bases). The CDR3 loop spans 13 amino acids. In germline, CDR1 is MDHEN, CDR2 SYDVKM. Trimming took 5 bases from V and 8 from J, leaving 13 bases between them. The CDR3 protein is CASSHELVDEQFF. CDR3 sequence (DNA): TGTGCCAGCAGTCACGAACTAGTCGATGAGCAGTTCTTC. Using reference TRBV28 and TRBJ2-1 for the parts outside the CDR3, the full variable domain is DVKVTQSSRYLVKRTGEKVFLECVQDMDHENMFWYRQDPGLGLRLIYFSYDVKMKEKGDIPEGYSVSREKKERFSLILESASTNQTSMYLCASSHELVDEQFFGPGTRLTVL.

The V and J genes are TRBV27 and TRBJ2-3; no clear D. V was shortened by 5 bases and J by 1 base, with 7 bases between the two germline ends. The CDR3 runs 13 residues. CDR1 and CDR2 (germline): MNHEY, SMNVEV (reference sequence). The CDR3 DNA follows: TGTGCCAGCAGTCCCTATCGCACAGATACGCAGTATTTT. Amino acid sequence: CASSPYRTDTQYF.

This rearrangement joins TRBV5-1 to TRBJ2-1; D unresolved. The V gene's germline CDR1 is SGHRS and CDR2 YFSETQ. V was pared by 6 bases and J by 6 bases, with 13 bases between. The CDR3 has 13 residues. The CDR3 here is CASTNRFGNEQFF. In nucleotides, the CDR3 is TGCGCCAGCACCAACCGCTTCGGCAATGAGCAGTTCTTC.

The chain uses TRBV7-3 and TRBJ2-2; unclear D gene. CDR1 is SGHTA and CDR2 is FQGTGA in the germline V gene. The germline V and J ends were trimmed by 5 bases and 4 bases, with 11 bases remaining between them. The CDR3 is made up of 14 amino acids. The CDR3 DNA sequence: TGTGCCAGCAGCCCCCAACCGGGCACCGGGGAGCTGTTTTTT. This codes for CASSPQPGTGELFF.

This chain uses TRBV11-2 with TRBJ1-2; a possible D gene is TRBD1 (6 bases). The germline V gene encodes CDR1 SGHAT and CDR2 FQNNGV. The CDR3 runs 12 residues. Trimming stripped 5 bases from V and 7 bases from J, with 11 bases between. The CDR3 DNA is TGTGCCAGCAGCGTTAACAGGGCTGGCTACACCTTC. Translating it yields CASSVNRAGYTF. The variable domain in full, with the rest retrieved from reference TRBV11-2 and TRBJ1-2, is EAGVAQSPRYKIIEKRQSVAFWCNPISGHATLYWYQQILGQGPKLLIQFQNNGVVDDSQLPKDRFSAERLKGVDSTLKIQPAKLEDSAVYLCASSVNRAGYTFGSGTRLTVV.

This clone was counted once. V is TRBV7-9 and J is TRBJ1-1, with no clear D. The CDR3 contains 16 residues. V lost 4 bases to trimming and J lost 7 bases, with 22 bases between them. CDR1 and CDR2 (germline): SEHNR, FQNEAQ (reference sequence). CDR3 residues: CASSSGTSTGDGEAFF. In DNA form, the CDR3 reads TGTGCCAGCAGCTCCGGAACCTCGACTGGAGACGGTGAAGCTTTCTTT. The full variable domain, in which reference TRBV7-9 and TRBJ1-1 provide the parts outside the CDR3, is DTGVSQNPRHKITKRGQNVTFRCDPISEHNRLYWYRQTLGQGPEFLTYFQNEAQLEKSRLLSDRFSAERPKGSFSTLEIQRTEQGDSAMYLCASSSGTSTGDGEAFFGQGTRLTVV.